The rows below give T cell receptor beta chains drawn from one sample of a study of radiotherapy plus CTLA-4 blockade in lung cancer. TCRdb keeps only in-frame clones here, not all; method: immunoSEQ multiplex PCR. The repertoire holds about 51,000 clones, with 60% to 80% as singletons. This specimen consisted of peripheral blood, obtained from a patient treated with radiotherapy plus ipilimumab. These receptors were taken from a human donor with non-small cell lung cancer whose response to radiotherapy plus ipilimumab could not be evaluated. The CDR3 runs from the conserved cysteine through the conserved F or W. D genes are given only for firm matches. Some rows have no size entry. The others give once, few or many, or a class for an expanded clone.

J gene,D gene,clone size,V gene,CDR3 protein,CDR3 DNA
TRBJ1-3,TRBD1,many,TRBV9,CASSVAGQGSGNTIYF,TGTGCCAGCAGCGTAGCAGGACAGGGCTCTGGAAACACCATATATTTT
TRBJ1-2,-,once,TRBV9,CASSNDRGGYTF,TGTGCCAGCAGCAACGATAGGGGCGGCTACACCTTC
TRBJ2-7,TRBD2,-,TRBV7-2,CASSSLAGPTYEQYF,TGTGCCAGCAGCTCCTTAGCGGGGCCTACCTACGAGCAGTACTTC
TRBJ1-5,-,-,TRBV6-5,CASSRDGRRNQPQHF,TGTGCCAGCAGCCGGGACGGGAGGCGCAATCAGCCCCAGCATTTT
TRBJ2-7,-,-,TRBV28,CASSFGGLWVGGRHEQYF,TGTGCCAGCAGTTTTGGGGGCCTCTGGGTGGGAGGGCGGCACGAGCAGTACTTC
TRBJ2-1,TRBD1,-,TRBV28,CASRVGTGGYEQFF,TGTGCCAGCAGGGTCGGGACAGGGGGATATGAGCAGTTCTTC
TRBJ2-7,TRBD2,-,TRBV29-1,CSVDGLAGAQRSYEQYF,TGCAGCGTGGACGGACTAGCGGGAGCCCAGCGCTCCTACGAGCAGTACTTC
TRBJ2-3,TRBD1,few,TRBV7-2,CASSPDRGPDTQYF,TGTGCCAGCAGCCCCGACAGGGGCCCAGATACGCAGTATTTT
TRBJ2-6,TRBD1,-,TRBV7-3,CASSFLRGQGGANVLTF,TGTGCCAGCAGCTTTTTGCGGGGACAGGGGGGAGCCAACGTCCTGACTTTC
TRBJ1-5,TRBD1,-,TRBV19,CASSLTGGRGQPQHF,TGTGCCAGTAGTTTAACAGGGGGCCGCGGGCAGCCCCAGCATTTT
TRBJ1-3,TRBD1,-,TRBV7-2,CASAWDRGFRSGNTIYF,TGTGCCAGCGCTTGGGACAGGGGGTTTCGCTCTGGAAACACCATATATTTT
TRBJ2-1,-,-,TRBV7-8,CASSSREYNEQFF,TGTGCCAGCAGTTCCAGGGAATACAATGAGCAGTTCTTC
TRBJ1-1,TRBD1,-,TRBV27,CASSLEGQGEAFF,TGTGCCAGCAGTTTAGAGGGACAGGGTGAAGCTTTCTTT
TRBJ2-1,TRBD2,once,TRBV5-4,CASSFGTSGDGEQFF,TGTGCCAGCAGCTTCGGGACTAGCGGGGATGGAGAGCAGTTCTTC
TRBJ1-5,TRBD1,-,TRBV29-1,CSVLDRGNQPQHF,TGCAGCGTTCTGGACAGGGGCAATCAGCCCCAGCATTTT
TRBJ2-7,-,-,TRBV5-4,CASSSSYEQYF,TGTGCCAGCAGCTCCTCCTACGAGCAGTACTTC
TRBJ2-7,TRBD1,-,TRBV4-1,CASSHTGGASYEQYF,TGCGCCAGCAGCCATACAGGGGGCGCTTCTTACGAGCAGTACTTC
TRBJ2-2,-,-,TRBV5-6,CASSLLVGELFF,TGTGCCAGCAGCTTATTAGTCGGGGAGCTGTTTTTT
TRBJ1-4,TRBD1,-,TRBV19,CASSTGDSNEKLFF,TGTGCCAGTAGTACCGGGGACAGCAATGAAAAACTGTTTTTT
TRBJ2-2,-,-,TRBV6-5,CASSYNRQVQGELFF,TGTGCCAGCAGTTACAATCGACAGGTTCAGGGGGAGCTGTTTTTT
TRBJ2-5,TRBD1,-,TRBV5-4,CASRLGTGGGGKTQYF,TGTGCCAGCAGACTCGGGACAGGGGGGGGCGGAAAGACCCAGTACTTC